This T cell receptor (beta chain) originates from a study of T cell changes during pregnancy in multiple sclerosis. TCRdb keeps only in-frame clones here, not all; method: immunoSEQ multiplex PCR. The sample yields some 40,000 clones, 80% to 95% seen once. The CDR3 is 15 amino acids. CDR1 and CDR2 (germline): LNHDA, SQIVND (reference sequence). After removal of 6 bases from V and 6 bases from J, the junction contained 7 bases not matched to a gene. This chain connects TRBV19 to TRBJ1-5; 11 bases line up with TRBD1. The clonotype originates from a female donor with multiple sclerosis, enrolled in a pregnancy study. Sequencing was performed on peripheral blood. For the CDR3, the DNA is TGTGCCAGTAGCGGACAGGGGGCTTCGGGTCAGCCCCAGCATTTT. It is translated as CASSGQGASGQPQHF.